This T cell receptor beta chain originates from a study of blood T cells in healthy people across ages. Overall study: Per two T cells, template switching captured roughly one barcoded beta molecule. Study-level results: Any conclusive comparison of naive versus antigen-experienced cells was prevented by using unsorted PBMCs.

V gave up 1 base and J gave up 3 bases, with 4 bases separating them. The CDR3 runs to 13 residues. Germline CDR1 reads SGDLS; CDR2 reads YYNGEE. For the second PCR, which ran for 7 to 11 cycles, a sample-barcoded 5' primer and a J-beta primer mix were used. CDR3-containing paired-end reads numbered at least 2.5 million in each sample. TCRdb redid the calling of the 5' RACE reads with MiXCR, one entry per CDR3 protein. This repertoire shows about 1.7 million distinct CDR3 sequences, 28% found once; its top ten account for about 7.7%. As regards this clonotype: Its antigen is not identified.

Isolated PBMCs totaled at least 7 million in each sample. The chain has TRBV9 and TRBJ1-4; D is ambiguous. Material: blood. The receptor's source is a woman aged 30 to 39 in good health. Here the CDR3 DNA reads TGTGCCAGCAGCGTAAAGCCTAATGAAAAACTGTTTTTT. Its translation: CASSVKPNEKLFF.